These T cell receptor beta chains were read from a single sample in a study of blood T cell repertoires in COVID-19. Sequencing was performed with immunoSEQ multiplex PCR; in TCRdb, only in-frame clones are kept and a portion is missing. The profile shows about 220,000 clones, approximately 83% of them singletons. Sequences were obtained from peripheral blood. The receptors derive from an older woman with acute or convalescent COVID-19. Each CDR3 is given with its conserved first and last residue. D genes are given only for firm matches. The size entry is marked missing in some rows and otherwise reads once, few, many or a size class.

j_call,d_call,v_call,clone_size,cdr3_nt,cdr3_aa
TRBJ2-5,.,TRBV3-1/TRBV3-2,.,TGTGCCAGCAGCCGCCTCCGGAGCCCAGAGACCCAGTACTTC,CASSRLRSPETQYF
TRBJ1-4,.,TRBV10-3,once,TGTGCCATCAGCAGGGTTGATAAAAAACTGTTTTTT,CAISRVDKKLFF
TRBJ1-1,.,TRBV5-4,.,TGTGCCAGCAGCTCCGGGACATTGAACACTGAAGCTTTCTTT,CASSSGTLNTEAFF
TRBJ2-3,TRBD1,TRBV19,.,TGTGCCAGTAGTAGCCGACAGGGGCTTGGCACAGATACGCAGTATTTT,CASSSRQGLGTDTQYF
TRBJ2-2,TRBD2,TRBV7-2,.,TGTGCCAGCAGGGGAGGGGCTAACACCGGGGAGCTGTTTTTT,CASRGGANTGELFF
TRBJ2-3,.,TRBV7-2,.,TGTGCCAGCAGCAACGGGACTCGAAAAAGCACAGATACGCAGTATTTT,CASSNGTRKSTDTQYF
TRBJ2-7,TRBD2,TRBV5-1,.,TGCGCCAGCAGCTTGAACAGCGGGGGTGACTACGAGCAGTACTTC,CASSLNSGGDYEQYF
TRBJ1-5,TRBD1,TRBV6-5,.,TGTGCCAGCAGTAGGACAGGAGATCAGCCCCAGCATTTT,CASSRTGDQPQHF
TRBJ2-3,.,TRBV9,.,TGTGCCAGCAGCGTAGGGCGCACAGATACGCAGTATTTT,CASSVGRTDTQYF
TRBJ1-3,.,TRBV6-5,.,TGTGCCAGCAGTCGGACAGCCGGAAACACCATATATTTT,CASSRTAGNTIYF